This TCR beta chain was recorded in a study of T cell repertoires in aging, cancer and after chemotherapy. Study background: Six age groups, ranging from 30 or younger to 70 or older, included the donors. The whole study produced a dataset of around 9 million TCR reads.

The germline CDR1 and CDR2 sequences are PRHDT and FYEKMQ (reference sequence). V lost 3 bases and J lost 1, with 12 bases in between. The CDR3 sequence is 15 residues long. Peripheral blood genomic DNA, not sorted cells or RNA, was the template. Multiplex touch-down PCR with TRB-A/B primers amplified rearranged V-D-J TRB sequences. TCRdb fed the multiplex PCR reads into MiXCR, producing one record per CDR3 protein. The sample lists about 9,300 distinct CDR3 sequences; nearly 55% were seen once. The sequence came from a human donor in good health. Sequencing input: blood. The chain combines TRBV13 with TRBJ1-2; D is unresolved. CDR3 loop: CASSFRPAVNYGYTF. The CDR3 nucleotides read TGTGCCAGCAGCTTCAGGCCGGCCGTTAACTATGGCTACACCTTC.